This is a list of T cell receptor beta chains from one sample in a study of radiotherapy plus CTLA-4 blockade in lung cancer. TCRdb keeps only in-frame clones here, not all; method: immunoSEQ multiplex PCR. The sample shows more than 65,000 clones, roughly 87% of them seen only once. Sequencing was performed on peripheral blood, taken from a patient treated with radiotherapy plus ipilimumab. All receptors derive from a human donor with non-small cell lung cancer who had stable disease on radiotherapy plus ipilimumab. CDR3s include the opening cysteine and the closing phenylalanine or tryptophan. The D gene is left open where the match is weak. Size values are once, few and many counts, or a class for expanded clones, and some rows have none.

>TRBV2|TRBJ1-1|.|.|17
TGTGCCAGCTCCCCTGCCCCGGGGGGCAGGGGGAACACTGAAGCTTTCTTT
CASSPAPGGRGNTEAFF
>TRBV6-5|TRBJ1-5|.|.|13
TGTGCCAGCAGCCCACACAGGTCTGGGCCCCAGCATTTT
CASSPHRSGPQHF
>TRBV28|TRBJ1-1|.|.|15
TGTGCCAGCAAGTTTCAGGCGGCAATGAACACTGAAGCTTTCTTT
CASKFQAAMNTEAFF
>TRBV27|TRBJ1-5|TRBD1|.|16
TGTGCCTCCTCACGGGGAGGAGGGGGCCGCTATCAGCCCCAGCATTTT
CASSRGGGGRYQPQHF
>TRBV10-3|TRBJ2-5|.|.|13
TGTGCCATCAGTGAGCTTCTCCAAGAGACCCAGTACTTC
CAISELLQETQYF
>TRBV29-1|TRBJ2-1|.|.|14
TGCAGCGGCAGACAGGGAGGAACCTACAATGAGCAGTTCTTC
CSGRQGGTYNEQFF
>TRBV7-9|TRBJ1-5|.|.|14
TGTGCCAGCAGCCCTAGAGGGGGGGGGCAGCCCCAGCATTTT
CASSPRGGGQPQHF
>TRBV6-1|TRBJ2-1|.|.|12
TGTGCCAGCCAGACGGGTTTGTATGAGCAGTTCTTC
CASQTGLYEQFF
>TRBV7-8|TRBJ1-6|.|.|15
TGTGCCAGCAGCTTAGTGGGACTTTATAATTCACCCCTCCACTTT
CASSLVGLYNSPLHF
>TRBV7-9|TRBJ1-1|.|.|14
TGTGCCAGCAGCTTGGGGGATATCGGCACTGAAGCTTTCTTT
CASSLGDIGTEAFF
>TRBV30|TRBJ1-1|.|.|11
TGTGCCTGCCCCAGGGAACGTCAAGCTTTCTTT
CACPRERQAFF
>TRBV4-1|TRBJ1-2|.|.|14
TGCGCCAGCAGCCAGGCCCTAGCTAACTATGGCTACACCTTC
CASSQALANYGYTF
>TRBV7-6|TRBJ2-2|.|few|14
TGTGCCAGCAGCTCGGGGCGGGGCCCCGGGGAGCTGTTTTTT
CASSSGRGPGELFF
>TRBV18|TRBJ1-1|.|.|15
TGTGCCAGCTCATCGCCACAGAAAATGAACACTGAAGCTTTCTTT
CASSSPQKMNTEAFF
>TRBV6-6|TRBJ1-5|.|.|15
TGTGCCAGCACCGCCCAGGGAGGGGCTCGCGAGCCCCAGCATTTT
CASTAQGGAREPQHF
>TRBV4-2|TRBJ2-3|.|few|14
TGTGCCAGCAGCCAAGTTACAGTCACAGATACGCAGTATTTT
CASSQVTVTDTQYF
>TRBV9|TRBJ1-2|.|.|14
TGTGCCAGCAGCCCTAGAGGAGAAGACTATGGCTACACCTTC
CASSPRGEDYGYTF
>TRBV7-9|TRBJ2-7|.|.|16
TGTGCCAGCAGCTTCTCTACAGGACTCGGGTCCTACGAGCAGTACTTC
CASSFSTGLGSYEQYF
>TRBV7-2|TRBJ2-3|.|.|12
TGTGCCAGCAGCTTAATCACAGATACGCAGTATTTT
CASSLITDTQYF
>TRBV2|TRBJ2-3|.|once|14
TGTGCCAGCAGGGGTCCGCAGGGCATAGATACGCAGTATTTT
CASRGPQGIDTQYF
>TRBV6-6|TRBJ2-2|.|.|16
TGTGCCAGCAGTTACTCTGGGATAACGAACACCGGGGAGCTGTTTTTT
CASSYSGITNTGELFF
>TRBV5-1|TRBJ2-5|.|.|16
TGCGCCAGCAGACCAGGAGCCAGCGGGACAGGCGAGACCCAGTACTTC
CASRPGASGTGETQYF
>TRBV9|TRBJ1-1|.|few|16
TGTGCCAGCAGCCTTGAAGGCGGAGACATGAACACTGAAGCTTTCTTT
CASSLEGGDMNTEAFF
>TRBV2|TRBJ2-3|TRBD2|.|13
TGTGCCAGCAAAGGGAGGGCAAGAGATACGCAGTATTTT
CASKGRARDTQYF
>TRBV6-5|TRBJ1-5|TRBD1|few|15
TGTGCCAGCAGTTACTCGGGACAGCGCAATCAGCCCCAGCATTTT
CASSYSGQRNQPQHF
>TRBV10-2|TRBJ1-2|TRBD1|.|15
TGCGCCAGCAGTGAGCCGGGACAGGGGGTTTATGGCTACACCTTC
CASSEPGQGVYGYTF
>TRBV9|TRBJ2-5|TRBD1|.|15
TGTGCCAGCAGCTTGGACAGGGGGCGAGGAGAGACCCAGTACTTC
CASSLDRGRGETQYF
>TRBV7-9|TRBJ2-3|TRBD1|.|13
TGTGCCAGCAGCTGGGACAGGGGAGATACGCAGTATTTT
CASSWDRGDTQYF
>TRBV7-3|TRBJ1-5|.|.|15
TGTGCCAGCAGCTTAACGCGAAACCCGGATCAGCCCCAGCATTTT
CASSLTRNPDQPQHF
>TRBV4-1|TRBJ2-7|TRBD1|few|15
TGCGCCAGCAGCCCGGGACAGGGCGGGTCCTACGAGCAGTACTTC
CASSPGQGGSYEQYF
>TRBV7-2|TRBJ1-1|.|.|14
TGTGCCAGCAGCAAAAGCGGGATGAACACTGAAGCTTTCTTT
CASSKSGMNTEAFF
>TRBV30|TRBJ1-1|.|.|15
TGTGCCTGGAGCACCCGGAACGTTATGAACACTGAAGCTTTCTTT
CAWSTRNVMNTEAFF
>TRBV21-1|TRBJ2-3|.|few|15
TGTGCCAGCAGCAGGCCTAGCGGCTACACAGATACGCAGTATTTT
CASSRPSGYTDTQYF
>TRBV25-1|TRBJ2-7|.|.|14
TGTGCCAGCAGTGAAAAAACAGGGTTCTACGAGCAGTACTTC
CASSEKTGFYEQYF
>TRBV2|TRBJ1-2|.|.|12
TGTGCCACCCACAGTTCTTACTATGGCTACACCTTC
CATHSSYYGYTF
>TRBV28|TRBJ2-2|.|.|14
TGTGCCAGCAGTTTCGCCATTAACACCGGGGAGCTGTTTTTT
CASSFAINTGELFF
>TRBV6-1|TRBJ1-2|TRBD1|.|13
TGTGCCAGCAGTAACCGGGACAGGACTGGCTACACCTTC
CASSNRDRTGYTF
>TRBV18|TRBJ2-6|TRBD1|once|17
TGTGCCAGCTCACCAAGGACAGGGCGCTCTGGGGCCAACGTCCTGACTTTC
CASSPRTGRSGANVLTF
>TRBV7-9|TRBJ2-7|.|.|15
TGTGCCAGCAGCTTAAGAGAAGGAGGGTCCTACGAGCAGTACTTC
CASSLREGGSYEQYF
>TRBV15|TRBJ2-3|.|.|13
TGTGCCACCAGCATCAACCGGGAAGATACGCAGTATTTT
CATSINREDTQYF
>TRBV6-6|TRBJ1-6|.|.|12
TGTGCCAGCACAGGGTACAATTCACCCCTCCACTTT
CASTGYNSPLHF
>TRBV7-9|TRBJ1-6|.|.|14
TGTGCCAGCAGCCCCCGACAGTTAACAACACCCCTCCACTTT
CASSPRQLTTPLHF
>TRBV30|TRBJ2-7|.|.|16
TGTGCCTGGAGTGTACCGTTCTCCGGGATGTCCTACGAGCAGTACTTC
CAWSVPFSGMSYEQYF
>TRBV4-1|TRBJ2-2|.|.|16
TGCGCCAGCAGCCAAGACGACAGGGAGGCCACCGGGGAGCTGTTTTTT
CASSQDDREATGELFF
>TRBV7-9|TRBJ2-2|TRBD2|.|16
TGTGCCAGCAGCCCCCCGGGGGGAGGATACACCGGGGAGCTGTTTTTT
CASSPPGGGYTGELFF
>TRBV5-1|TRBJ2-1|.|.|13
TGCGCCAGCAGCTTGAGTCGAAACAATGAGCAGTTCTTC
CASSLSRNNEQFF
>TRBV11-1|TRBJ1-2|TRBD1|.|14
TGTGCCAGCAGCGTGGGACAGGGAGGCTATGGCTACACCTTC
CASSVGQGGYGYTF
>TRBV9|TRBJ1-1|TRBD1|.|14
TGTGCCAGCAGCGCGACAGGGCTGCTTACTGAAGCTTTCTTT
CASSATGLLTEAFF
>TRBV6-4|TRBJ2-3|.|.|16
TGTGCCAGCAGTGACTCGAGGCTAGGGGGCACAGATACGCAGTATTTT
CASSDSRLGGTDTQYF
>TRBV7-2|TRBJ2-7|.|few|14
TGTGCCAGCAGCTTAGGAAAGGACACCTACGAGCAGTACTTC
CASSLGKDTYEQYF
>TRBV19|TRBJ1-1|.|.|12
TGTGCCAGTAGTATAGATCTTAGGTCGTTTTTCTTT
CASSIDLRSFFF
>TRBV4-1|TRBJ1-3|.|.|16
TGCGCCAGCAGCCAAGATGTTGGGGGCAAAGGAAACACCATATATTTT
CASSQDVGGKGNTIYF
>TRBV9|TRBJ2-1|TRBD2|.|20
TGTGCCAGCAGCGTAGAAGTCCGGCTAGCGGGGAACCCAGGCGACAATGAGCAGTTCTTC
CASSVEVRLAGNPGDNEQFF
>TRBV30|TRBJ1-3|.|.|16
TGTGCCTGGAGTGCCCCCCGTCAAGGGGGGAGAAACACCATATATTTT
CAWSAPRQGGRNTIYF
>TRBV11-2|TRBJ1-2|.|.|14
TGTGCCAGCAGCCCCGTCCCCCGGGGCTATGGCTACACCTTC
CASSPVPRGYGYTF
>TRBV28|TRBJ1-2|.|.|14
TGTGCCAGCAGCACTAACGGGGGTGGAATTGGCTACACCTTC
CASSTNGGGIGYTF
>TRBV4-1|TRBJ2-1|.|.|14
TGCGCCAGCAGTTATGAAGCCCGAGTCGATGAGCAGTTCTTC
CASSYEARVDEQFF
>TRBV11-1|TRBJ2-1|.|.|16
TGTGCCAGCAGCCCTGGGGGGAGCAGAGCTTACAATGAGCAGTTCTTC
CASSPGGSRAYNEQFF